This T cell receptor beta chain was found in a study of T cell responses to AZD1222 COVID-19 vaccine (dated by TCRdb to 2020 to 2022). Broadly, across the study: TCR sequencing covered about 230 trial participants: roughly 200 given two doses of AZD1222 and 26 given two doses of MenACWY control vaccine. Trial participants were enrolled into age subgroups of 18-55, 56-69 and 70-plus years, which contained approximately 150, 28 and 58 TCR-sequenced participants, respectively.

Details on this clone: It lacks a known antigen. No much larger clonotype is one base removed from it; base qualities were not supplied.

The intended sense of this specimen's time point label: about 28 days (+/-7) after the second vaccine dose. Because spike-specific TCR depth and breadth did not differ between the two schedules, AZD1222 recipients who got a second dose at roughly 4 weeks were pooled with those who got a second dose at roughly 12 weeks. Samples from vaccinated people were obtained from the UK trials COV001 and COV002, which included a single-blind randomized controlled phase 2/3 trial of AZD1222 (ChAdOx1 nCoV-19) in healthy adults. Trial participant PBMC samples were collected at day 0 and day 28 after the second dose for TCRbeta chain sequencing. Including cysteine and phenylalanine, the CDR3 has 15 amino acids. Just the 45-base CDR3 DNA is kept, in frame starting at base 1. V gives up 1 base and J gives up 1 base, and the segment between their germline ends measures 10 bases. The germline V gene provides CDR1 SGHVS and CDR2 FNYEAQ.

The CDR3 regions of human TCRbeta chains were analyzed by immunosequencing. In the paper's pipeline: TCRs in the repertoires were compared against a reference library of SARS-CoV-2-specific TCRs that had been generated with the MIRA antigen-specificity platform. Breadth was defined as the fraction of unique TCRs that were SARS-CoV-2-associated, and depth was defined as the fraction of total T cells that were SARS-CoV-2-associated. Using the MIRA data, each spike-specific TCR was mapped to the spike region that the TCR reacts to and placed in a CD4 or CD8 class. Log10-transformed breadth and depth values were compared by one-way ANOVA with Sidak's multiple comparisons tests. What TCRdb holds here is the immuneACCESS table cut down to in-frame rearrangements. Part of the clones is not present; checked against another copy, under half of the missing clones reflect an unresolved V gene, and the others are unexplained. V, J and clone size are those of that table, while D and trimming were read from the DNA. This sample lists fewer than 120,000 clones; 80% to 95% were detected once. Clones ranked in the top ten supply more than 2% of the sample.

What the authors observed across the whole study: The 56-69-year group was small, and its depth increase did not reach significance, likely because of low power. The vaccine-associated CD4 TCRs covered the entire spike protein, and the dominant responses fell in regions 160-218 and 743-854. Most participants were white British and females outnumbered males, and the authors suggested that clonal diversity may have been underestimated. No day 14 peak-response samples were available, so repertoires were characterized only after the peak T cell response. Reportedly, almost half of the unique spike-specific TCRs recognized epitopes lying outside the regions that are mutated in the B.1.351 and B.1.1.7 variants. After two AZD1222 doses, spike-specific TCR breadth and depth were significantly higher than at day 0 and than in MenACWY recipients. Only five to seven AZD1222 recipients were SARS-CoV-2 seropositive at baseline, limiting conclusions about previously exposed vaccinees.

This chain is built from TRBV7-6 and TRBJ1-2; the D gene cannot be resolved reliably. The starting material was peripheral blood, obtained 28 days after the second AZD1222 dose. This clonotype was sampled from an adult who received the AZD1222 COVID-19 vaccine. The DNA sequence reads TGTGCCAGCAGCTTAGGAGCCGGGTATAACTATGGCTACACCTTC. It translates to CASSLGAGYNYGYTF. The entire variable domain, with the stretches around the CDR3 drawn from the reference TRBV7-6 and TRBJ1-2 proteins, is GAGVSQSPRYKVTKRGQDVALRCDPISGHVSLYWYRQALGQGPEFLTYFNYEAQQDKSGLPNDRFSAERPEGSISTLTIQRTEQRDSAMYRCASSLGAGYNYGYTFGSGTRLTVV.